The 26 T cell receptor beta chains given below trace back to one sample, sequenced in a study of CD8 T cells in Susac syndrome (dated 2019 in TCRdb). Preparation of the library involved the immunoSEQ multiplex PCR assay. RNA was extracted using the RNeasy kit, and roughly 0.5 to 1 microgram was reverse transcribed with random hexamers. TCRdb cleaned the public reads at Q25 with fastp, built clones with MiXCR and kept in-frame beta chains. Identical CDR3 proteins give one entry, which carries the most common genes and DNA. The sample contains roughly 130,000 distinct CDR3 sequences, about 95% of them found a single time. 0.12% of the sample is taken by the ten largest. The sequenced material came from CD4+ T cells from PBMCs. The receptors stem from a human donor in good health.

The chain joins TRBV5-1 to TRBJ2-5; D gene ambiguous. The V end lost 0 bases, the J end lost 5 bases, and 14 bases lay between the germline ends. There are 15 residues in the CDR3. The germline V gene has CDR1 SGHRS and CDR2 YFSETQ. The CDR3 DNA reads as TGCGCCAGCAGCTTGGGCCCCCTGGCCCTGGAGACCCAGTACTTC. It translates to CASSLGPLALETQYF.

The chain couples TRBV20-1 to TRBJ2-2; a possible D gene is TRBD1 (5 bases). The CDR3 has 14 amino acids. Germline V CDR1 and CDR2: DFQATT, SNEGSKA (reference sequence). Between the trimmed V and J ends, which lost 2 bases and 0 bases, there was a span of 7 bases. This CDR3 reads CSARPGSNTGELFF. The DNA of the CDR3 is TGCAGTGCTAGACCAGGGTCGAACACCGGGGAGCTGTTTTTT.

This rearrangement joins TRBV5-6 to TRBJ1-2; the D is unclear. The CDR3 has 12 amino acids. Deletions cut 4 bases from V and 8 bases from J, with 12 bases between. Germline loops: CDR1 SGHDT, CDR2 YYEEEE. The CDR3 here is CASSPRGGGYTF. CDR3 sequence (DNA): TGTGCCAGCAGCCCCCGGGGAGGAGGCTACACCTTC.

This rearrangement joins TRBV28 to TRBJ2-7, with D perhaps assigned TRBD1 or TRBD2 (5 bases each). Trimming removed 6 bases at V and 0 bases at J, with 12 bases between. Germline V CDR1 and CDR2: MDHEN, SYDVKM. CDR3 length: 14 residues. CDR3 loop: CASSTRGSSYEQYF. Here the CDR3 DNA reads TGTGCCAGCAGCACTAGGGGAAGCTCCTACGAGCAGTACTTC.

This clonotype was seen just once. V and J are TRBV7-9 and TRBJ1-1, with D unresolved. The CDR3 contains 14 residues. CDR1 and CDR2 from the germline V gene are SEHNR and FQNEAQ (reference sequence). The V gene lost 3 bases and the J gene lost 5 bases, with 13 bases spanning the gap. The CDR3: CASSFAVAGTEAFF. In DNA form, the CDR3 reads TGTGCCAGCAGCTTCGCAGTGGCCGGTACTGAAGCTTTCTTT.

This chain joins TRBV28 and TRBJ2-3; no clear D. This CDR3 has 13 amino acids. Germline-derived CDR1 and CDR2 are MDHEN and SYDVKM. Trimming pared 3 bases from V and 2 bases from J, leaving 6 bases between. The chain's CDR3 is CASSLQTTDTQYF. In DNA form, the CDR3 reads TGTGCCAGCAGTTTGCAGACCACAGATACGCAGTATTTT.

The chain carries TRBV11-2 and TRBJ1-2, with no clear D. Trimming left V 1 base short and J 6 bases short, with 6 bases between. The V gene's germline CDR1 is SGHAT and CDR2 FQNNGV. The length of the CDR3 is 12 residues. CDR3 DNA sequence: TGTGCCAGCAGCTTAGGGGGAAATGGCTACACCTTC. It yields the protein CASSLGGNGYTF.

J is TRBJ1-4 and V is TRBV4-1; 7 bases align to TRBD1. CDR1 is MGHRA, CDR2 YSYEKL, per germline. CDR3 length equals 15 residues. Trimming took 4 bases from V and 3 from J; bases not matched to a gene: 5. The CDR3 DNA reads TGCGCCAGCAGCCTGACAGGGAGGGCTAATGAAAAACTGTTTTTT. Protein: CASSLTGRANEKLFF.

The chain recombines TRBV2 with TRBJ1-3, with D perhaps TRBD1 (6 bases). Germline V gene sequence: CDR1 SNHLY, CDR2 FYNNEI. V was clipped by 10 bases and J by 3 bases, with 19 bases between them. The CDR3 covers 15 residues. This CDR3 is CATGTIRGGGNTIYF. CDR3 nucleotide sequence: TGTGCCACCGGGACAATCCGCGGGGGTGGAAACACCATATATTTT.

CDR3 DNA: TGTGCCAGCGGGACAGGAGGGAATGAGCAGTTCTTC. It specifies CASGTGGNEQFF. The V call is TRBV6-6, the J call TRBJ2-1; 8 positions match TRBD1. CDR3 size: 12 residues. The germline V gene encodes CDR1 MNHNY and CDR2 SVGAGI (reference sequence). V dropped 8 bases and J dropped 7; count of bases not matched to a gene: 4.

The chain has TRBV18 and TRBJ2-7, with D possibly matching TRBD1 (6 bases). Between the trimmed V and J ends, which lost 3 bases and 2 bases, there was a span of 11 bases. Per the germline V gene, CDR1 is KGHSH and CDR2 is LQKENI. CDR3 length equals 14 residues. DNA for the CDR3: TGTGCCAGCTCACCGGGGGCAGGACCCTACGAGCAGTACTTC. As protein: CASSPGAGPYEQYF.

This chain connects TRBV7-9 to TRBJ2-7; 11 bases are shared with TRBD2. V lost 5 bases, J lost 0 bases, and 6 bases stayed unmatched. Germline V gives CDR1 SEHNR, CDR2 FQNEAQ (reference sequence). The CDR3 has 16 amino acids. The CDR3 nucleotides are TGTGCCAGCAGCGTGACTAGCGGGACGGTCTCCTACGAGCAGTACTTC. This codes for CASSVTSGTVSYEQYF. Complete variable domain (other parts from reference TRBV7-9 and TRBJ2-7): DTGVSQNPRHKITKRGQNVTFRCDPISEHNRLYWYRQTLGQGPEFLTYFQNEAQLEKSRLLSDRFSAERPKGSFSTLEIQRTEQGDSAMYLCASSVTSGTVSYEQYFGPGTRLTVT.

The V call is TRBV3-1, the J call TRBJ2-1, with D possibly called TRBD1 or TRBD2 (6 bases each). This CDR3 region has 15 residues. Germline values: CDR1 LGHDT, CDR2 YNNKEL (reference sequence). V shed 1 base and J shed 9 bases, with 16 bases lying between them. In DNA form, the CDR3 reads TGTGCCAGCAGCCAAGCGACGACAGGAGGGGGTGAGCAGTTCTTC. Translated, it gives CASSQATTGGGEQFF.

The chain combines TRBV12-3 or TRBV12-4 with TRBJ2-7; D is unclear. The CDR3 contains 14 residues. The V end lost 4 bases, the J end lost 3 bases, and 13 bases lay between the germline ends. The CDR3 is CASSSSTGIYEQYF. The CDR3 DNA reads TGTGCCAGCAGTTCCTCGACTGGAATCTACGAGCAGTACTTC.

The chain couples TRBV9 to TRBJ2-7, with a possible D match to TRBD1 (6 bases). CDR3 length equals 14 residues. V was cut by 0 bases and J by 6 bases, with 13 bases left in between. The V gene's germline CDR1 is SGDLS and CDR2 YYNGEE. CDR3 protein: CASSVETGSGEQYF. DNA of the CDR3: TGTGCCAGCAGCGTAGAAACAGGGAGCGGCGAGCAGTACTTC. The full variable domain, completed using reference TRBV9 and TRBJ2-7, is DSGVTQTPKHLITATGQRVTLRCSPRSGDLSVYWYQQSLDQGLQFLIQYYNGEERAKGNILERFSAQQFPDLHSELNLSSLELGDSALYFCASSVETGSGEQYFGPGTRLTVT.

The chain employs TRBV2 and TRBJ2-1; TRBD2 matches at 7 bases. With V trimmed by 5 bases and J by 2 bases, 0 bases remained unmatched. This CDR3 has 13 residues. Germline assignment: CDR1 SNHLY and CDR2 FYNNEI. The CDR3 DNA follows: TGTGCCAGCAGTCGGGAGGCCTACAATGAGCAGTTCTTC. It is translated as CASSREAYNEQFF.

This clonotype was recorded only once. CDR3 in DNA: TGTGCCAGCCGAGGGGGTCCTAGAGGCTACACCTTC. Translation: CASRGGPRGYTF. The V call is TRBV19, the J call TRBJ1-2, with D maybe TRBD1 (6 bases). CDR1 and CDR2 from the germline V gene are LNHDA and SQIVND (reference sequence). This CDR3 region has 12 residues. V was cut by 9 bases and J by 8 bases, with 16 bases left in between. The entire variable domain, with the rest obtained from reference TRBV19 and TRBJ1-2, is as follows: DGGITQSPKYLFRKEGQNVTLSCEQNLNHDAMYWYRQDPGQGLRLIYYSQIVNDFQKGDIAEGYSVSREKKESFPLTVTSAQKNPTAFYLCASRGGPRGYTFGSGTRLTVV.

The chain has TRBV11-3 and TRBJ2-3; D gene uncertain. The CDR3 spans 12 residues. Trimming stripped 5 bases from V and 8 bases from J, with 11 bases between. Germline CDR1 reads SGHNT; CDR2 reads YENEEA. CDR3 in amino acids: CASSPGGGTQYF. CDR3 sequence (DNA): TGTGCCAGCAGCCCGGGTGGCGGTACGCAGTATTTT.

The V call is TRBV18, the J call TRBJ2-7, with D unclear. Trimming took off 1 base at V and 3 bases at J, with 7 bases between the two ends. The CDR3 is 13 residues long. Germline lookup yields CDR1 KGHSH and CDR2 LQKENI. The DNA for the CDR3 is TGTGCCAGCTCACCACAACCCGGCTACGAGCAGTACTTC. It specifies CASSPQPGYEQYF.

The V gene is TRBV7-2, the J gene TRBJ2-1; perhaps TRBD1 as D (6 bases). Trimming left V 5 bases short and J 4 bases short, with 9 bases between. The germline V gene encodes CDR1 SGHTA and CDR2 FQGNSA. This CDR3 comprises 13 residues. The CDR3 nucleotides read TGTGCCAGCAGCCCCCAGGGGTACAATGAGCAGTTCTTC. Protein product: CASSPQGYNEQFF.

V gene TRBV3-1 combines with J gene TRBJ1-6; unclear D gene. This CDR3 is 15 amino acids long. The germline V gene encodes CDR1 LGHDT and CDR2 YNNKEL (reference sequence). V shed 4 bases and J shed 7 bases, with 14 bases lying between them. The CDR3 loop is CASSPRNLGNSPLHF. Written as DNA, the CDR3 is TGTGCCAGCAGCCCTCGGAATTTGGGAAATTCACCCCTCCACTTT.

V and J are TRBV24-1 and TRBJ2-7; tentative D call: TRBD1 (5 bases). The CDR3 loop spans 13 amino acids. The V gene's germline CDR1 is KGHDR and CDR2 SFDVKD. V lost 5 bases, J lost 5 bases, and 12 bases lay in between. CDR3 loop: CATSGIGDHEQYF. In DNA form, the CDR3 reads TGTGCCACCAGTGGTATAGGGGATCACGAGCAGTACTTC.

This clonotype was counted once. CDR3 nucleotides: TGCAGCGTTGAGCGAGGGAGGGCCTACAATGAGCAGTTCTTC. Protein product: CSVERGRAYNEQFF. The rearrangement uses TRBV29-1 and TRBJ2-1; 7 nucleotides align to TRBD2. The CDR3 runs to 14 residues. Germline lookup yields CDR1 SQVTM and CDR2 ANQGSEA. Unmatched junction bases numbered 4, after V lost 3 bases and J lost 2 bases.

This chain joins TRBV12-3 or TRBV12-4 and TRBJ1-2; D perhaps matches TRBD1 (6 bases). Trimming took 5 bases from V and 1 from J, leaving 14 bases between them. The CDR3 has 15 amino acids. CDR3 in DNA: TGTGCCAGCAGTCTCCACAGGGAGAATAACTATGGCTACACCTTC. Translation: CASSLHRENNYGYTF.

The chain has TRBV5-1 and TRBJ1-1, with 10 bases aligning to TRBD1. Per germline, CDR1 SGHRS and CDR2 YFSETQ. The CDR3 length is 14 residues. V dropped 2 bases and J dropped 5; count of bases not matched to a gene: 3. CDR3 sequence: CASSFGTGDTEAFF. The CDR3 DNA sequence: TGCGCCAGCAGCTTCGGGACAGGGGATACTGAAGCTTTCTTT. The full variable domain, its missing parts supplied by reference TRBV5-1 and TRBJ1-1, is KAGVTQTPRYLIKTRGQQVTLSCSPISGHRSVSWYQQTPGQGLQFLFEYFSETQRNKGNFPGRFSGRQFSNSRSEMNVSTLELGDSALYLCASSFGTGDTEAFFGQGTRLTVV.

The rearrangement links TRBV6-6 to TRBJ2-5; D is ambiguous. The CDR3 totals 16 residues. With 5 bases removed from V and 3 bases from J, the gap between germline ends came to 19 bases. CDR1 MNHNY and CDR2 SVGAGI come from the germline V gene (reference sequence). The CDR3, as DNA: TGTGCCAGCAGTCCCTACGCGGCAGGCACTAAAGAGACCCAGTACTTC. Translating it yields CASSPYAAGTKETQYF.